Listed below are T cell receptor beta chains from one sample, sequenced in a study of post-analysis software for immune sequencing data. TCRdb re-called the PCR reads with MiXCR, one entry per CDR3 protein. The sample has 150,000 to 200,000 distinct CDR3 sequences; approximately 28% are singletons. The source material was blood. Source of these receptors: a girl between 5 and 17 years old with multiple sclerosis. The CDR3 runs from the conserved cysteine through the conserved F or W. D genes are given only for firm matches. Expanded clones are given a class, and other clones once, few, many or no size at all.

CASSTTSGRQETQYF | TGTGCCAGCAGCACAACTAGCGGGAGACAAGAGACCCAGTACTTC | many | TRBJ2-5 | TRBV6-1 | TRBD2
CASSPGGSGGNEQFF | TGTGCCAGCTCTCCCGGGGGTAGCGGAGGGAATGAGCAGTTCTTC | few | TRBJ2-1 | TRBV18 | NA
CASSSPDGLDTYEQYF | TGTGCCAGCAGCTCACCAGACGGACTAGATACCTACGAGCAGTACTTC | once | TRBJ2-7 | TRBV7-1 | TRBD2
CASIKTGTSGSYNEQFF | TGTGCCAGCATCAAAACGGGGACTAGCGGATCCTACAATGAGCAGTTCTTC | NA | TRBJ2-1 | TRBV7-9 | TRBD2
CASSPRQGYYGYTF | TGTGCCAGCAGCCCCCGACAGGGCTACTATGGCTACACCTTC | many | TRBJ1-2 | TRBV7-2 | TRBD1
CASSRVPNQPQHF | TGTGCCAGCAGCCGGGTCCCGAATCAGCCCCAGCATTTT | NA | TRBJ1-5 | TRBV5-6 | NA
CSVEDPLAGGALEQFF | TGCAGCGTTGAAGACCCACTAGCGGGGGGGGCCTTGGAGCAGTTCTTC | many | TRBJ2-1 | TRBV29-1 | TRBD2
CASSRTSGPYNEQFF | TGCGCCAGCAGCCGGACTAGCGGACCCTACAATGAGCAGTTCTTC | many | TRBJ2-1 | TRBV5-1 | TRBD2
CAGTPRIGSTEAFF | TGTGCCGGCACCCCTCGAATAGGATCCACTGAAGCTTTCTTT | NA | TRBJ1-1 | TRBV27 | NA
CAIRVGTANSPLHF | TGTGCCATCCGAGTAGGGACGGCAAATTCACCCCTCCACTTT | few | TRBJ1-6 | TRBV10-3 | NA
CASSVGEKLFF | TGCGCCAGCAGCGTTGGTGAAAAACTGTTTTTT | many | TRBJ1-4 | TRBV4-1 | NA
CASSQEQGRANEKLFF | TGCGCCAGCAGCCAAGAACAGGGGCGGGCTAATGAAAAACTGTTTTTT | few | TRBJ1-4 | TRBV4-1 | TRBD1
CSARLLTSGYHNEQFF | TGCAGTGCTAGGTTGTTGACTAGCGGTTACCACAATGAGCAGTTCTTC | NA | TRBJ2-1 | TRBV20-1 | TRBD2
CASSGGASGREALETQYF | TGTGCCAGCAGCGGAGGGGCGTCCGGGCGGGAGGCCCTAGAGACCCAGTACTTC | few | TRBJ2-5 | TRBV11-2 | TRBD2
CASRAEYNEQFF | TGTGCCAGCAGGGCAGAGTACAATGAGCAGTTCTTC | few | TRBJ2-1 | TRBV11-2 | NA
CASSSLGDYTF | TGTGCCAGCAGTTCTCTTGGGGACTACACCTTC | many | TRBJ1-2 | TRBV28 | NA
CSATPGTVINQPQHF | TGCAGTGCTACTCCCGGGACAGTTATCAATCAGCCCCAGCATTTT | NA | TRBJ1-5 | TRBV20-1 | TRBD1
CASSLLATNNEQFF | TGTGCCAGCAGTTTGCTAGCGACAAACAATGAGCAGTTCTTC | many | TRBJ2-1 | TRBV27 | NA